This TCR beta chain was sequenced during a study of T cell changes during pregnancy in multiple sclerosis. CDR3 length: 14 residues. Trimming at V came to 6 bases and at J to 5 bases, leaving 7 bases not matched to a gene. Germline-derived CDR1 and CDR2 are MGHDK and SYGVNS. Libraries were prepared by immunoSEQ multiplex PCR; TCRdb keeps only in-frame clonotypes and omits some of them. The table has tens of thousands of clones, over 85% seen once. The specimen comprised peripheral blood, sampled in the second trimester of pregnancy. The chain uses TRBV25-1 and TRBJ2-3, with 8 bases that match TRBD1. The clonotype originates from a female donor with multiple sclerosis, enrolled in a pregnancy study. CDR3 loop: CASSTPGGLDTQYF. The DNA of the CDR3 is TGTGCCAGCAGCACGCCAGGGGGCCTAGATACGCAGTATTTT.